This TCR beta chain came from a study of blood T cell repertoires in COVID-19. In the original workflow: Reference gene primer amplification in the assay estimated nucleated cell counts. Assay used: immunoSEQ multiplex PCR; TCRdb lists only in-frame clones, some missing. V and J calls and clone size come straight from that table; D and trimming were deduced from the DNA. This sample yields some 150,000 clones, of which approximately 82% are seen a single time; under 4.5% belongs to the top ten. Germline lookup yields CDR1 SGHRS and CDR2 YFSETQ. The CDR3 is 15 amino acids. The V segment lost 4 bases and the J segment 10 bases; nucleotides outside the gene matches: 12.

The V and J genes are TRBV5-1 and TRBJ2-1, with 9 positions matching TRBD2. The sequence was obtained from a woman in her forties or fifties who had recovered from COVID-19. Sequenced input: PBMCs or T cells enriched from blood (not recorded which). Here the CDR3 reads CASSPEGGGAREQFF. The CDR3 DNA sequence: TGCGCCAGCAGCCCCGAGGGCGGGGGGGCCCGGGAGCAGTTCTTC.